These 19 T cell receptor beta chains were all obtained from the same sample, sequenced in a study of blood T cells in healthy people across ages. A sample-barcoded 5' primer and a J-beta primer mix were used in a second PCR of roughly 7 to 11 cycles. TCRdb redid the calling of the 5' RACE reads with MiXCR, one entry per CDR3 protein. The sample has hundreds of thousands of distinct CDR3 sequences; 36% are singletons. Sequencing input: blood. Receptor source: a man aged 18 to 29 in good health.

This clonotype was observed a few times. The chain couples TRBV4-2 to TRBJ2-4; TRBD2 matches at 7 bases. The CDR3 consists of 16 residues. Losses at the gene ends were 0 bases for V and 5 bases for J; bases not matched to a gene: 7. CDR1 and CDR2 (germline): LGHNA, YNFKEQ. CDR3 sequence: CASSQEAGQYENIQYF. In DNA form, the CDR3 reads TGTGCCAGCAGCCAAGAAGCGGGGCAATATGAAAACATTCAGTACTTC.

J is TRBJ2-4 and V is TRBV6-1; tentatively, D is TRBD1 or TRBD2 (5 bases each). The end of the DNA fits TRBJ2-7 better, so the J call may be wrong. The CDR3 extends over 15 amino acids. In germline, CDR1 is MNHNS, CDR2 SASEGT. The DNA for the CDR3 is TGTGCCAGCAGTGTACCGGACTGGGGACCCTACGAGCAGTACTTC. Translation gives CASSVPDWGPYEQYF.

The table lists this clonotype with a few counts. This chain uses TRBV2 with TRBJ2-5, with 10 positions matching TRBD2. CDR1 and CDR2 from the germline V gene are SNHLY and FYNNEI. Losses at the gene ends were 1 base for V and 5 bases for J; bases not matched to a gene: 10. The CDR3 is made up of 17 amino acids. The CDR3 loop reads CASSEVVELAGLETQYF. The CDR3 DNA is TGTGCCAGCAGTGAAGTGGTGGAACTAGCGGGGCTGGAGACCCAGTACTTC.

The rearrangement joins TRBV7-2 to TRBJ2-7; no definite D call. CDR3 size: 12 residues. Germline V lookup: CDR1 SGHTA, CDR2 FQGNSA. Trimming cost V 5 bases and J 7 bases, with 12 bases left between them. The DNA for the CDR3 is TGTGCCAGCAGCCTCGTGCCCTGGGAGCAGTACTTC. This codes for CASSLVPWEQYF.

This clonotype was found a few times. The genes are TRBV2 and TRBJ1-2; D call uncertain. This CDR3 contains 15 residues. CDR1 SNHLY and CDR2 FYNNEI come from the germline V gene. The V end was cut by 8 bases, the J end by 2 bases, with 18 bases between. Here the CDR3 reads CASSVGAETNYGYTF. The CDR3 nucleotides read TGTGCCAGCTCCGTCGGTGCAGAGACCAACTATGGCTACACCTTC.

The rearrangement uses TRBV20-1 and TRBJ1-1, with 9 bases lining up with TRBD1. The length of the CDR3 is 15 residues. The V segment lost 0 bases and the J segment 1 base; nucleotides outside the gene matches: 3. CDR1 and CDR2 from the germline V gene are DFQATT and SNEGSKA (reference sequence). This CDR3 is CSARDLTGGNTEAFF. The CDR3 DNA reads TGCAGTGCTAGAGATCTGACAGGGGGGAACACTGAAGCTTTCTTT.

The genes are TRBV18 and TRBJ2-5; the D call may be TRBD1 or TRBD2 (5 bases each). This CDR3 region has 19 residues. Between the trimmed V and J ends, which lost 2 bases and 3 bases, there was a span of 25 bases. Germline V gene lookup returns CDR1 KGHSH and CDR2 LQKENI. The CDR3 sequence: CASSPTIRGRVLREETQYF. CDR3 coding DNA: TGTGCCAGCTCACCAACCATCCGGGGCAGGGTCCTACGGGAAGAGACCCAGTACTTC.

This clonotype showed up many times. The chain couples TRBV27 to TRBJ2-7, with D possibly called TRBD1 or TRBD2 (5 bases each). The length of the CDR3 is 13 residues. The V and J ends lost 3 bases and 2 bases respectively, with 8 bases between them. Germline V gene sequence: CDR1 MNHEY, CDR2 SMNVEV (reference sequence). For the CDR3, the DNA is TGTGCCAGCAGTTTTGGGGGTACCTACGAGCAGTACTTC. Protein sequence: CASSFGGTYEQYF.

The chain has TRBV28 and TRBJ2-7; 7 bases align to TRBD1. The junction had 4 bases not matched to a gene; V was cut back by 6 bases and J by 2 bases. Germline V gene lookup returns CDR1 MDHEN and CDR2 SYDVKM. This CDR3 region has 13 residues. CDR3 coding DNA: TGTGCCAGCAGGGTCGACAGGGCCTACGAGCAGTACTTC. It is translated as CASRVDRAYEQYF.

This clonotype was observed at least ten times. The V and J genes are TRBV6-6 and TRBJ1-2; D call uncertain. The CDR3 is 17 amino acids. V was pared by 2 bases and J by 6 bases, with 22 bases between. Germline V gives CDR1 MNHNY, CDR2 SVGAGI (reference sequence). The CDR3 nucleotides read TGTGCCAGCAGTTACCCAGGATCGCGGGAGAAGGAGGATGGCTACACCTTC. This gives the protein CASSYPGSREKEDGYTF.

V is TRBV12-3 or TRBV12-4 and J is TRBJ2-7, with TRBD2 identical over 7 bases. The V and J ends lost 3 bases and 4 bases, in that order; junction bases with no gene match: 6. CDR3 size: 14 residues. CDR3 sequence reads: CASSFYGGTYEQYF. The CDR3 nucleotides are TGTGCCAGCAGTTTTTACGGGGGGACGTACGAGCAGTACTTC.

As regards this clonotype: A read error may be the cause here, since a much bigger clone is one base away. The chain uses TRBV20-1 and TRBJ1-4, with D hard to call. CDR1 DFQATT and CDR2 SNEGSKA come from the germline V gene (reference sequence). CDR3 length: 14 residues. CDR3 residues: CNARDDSLDEKLFF. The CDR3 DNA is TGCAATGCTAGAGATGATTCGCTTGATGAAAAACTGTTTTTT.

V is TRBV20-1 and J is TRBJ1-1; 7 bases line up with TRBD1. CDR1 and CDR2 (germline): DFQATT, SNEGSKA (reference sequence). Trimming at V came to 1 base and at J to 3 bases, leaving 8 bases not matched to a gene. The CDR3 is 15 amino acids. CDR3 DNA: TGCAGTGCTAGAGTGAGTAAGGGGGCGGACACTGAAGCTTTCTTT. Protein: CSARVSKGADTEAFF.

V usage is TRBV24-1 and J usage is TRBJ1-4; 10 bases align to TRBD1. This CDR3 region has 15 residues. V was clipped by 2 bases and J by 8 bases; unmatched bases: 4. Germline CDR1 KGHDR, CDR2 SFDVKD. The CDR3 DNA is TGTGCCACCAGTGATTCTGGGACAGGGGAGGAAAAACTGTTTTTT. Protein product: CATSDSGTGEEKLFF.

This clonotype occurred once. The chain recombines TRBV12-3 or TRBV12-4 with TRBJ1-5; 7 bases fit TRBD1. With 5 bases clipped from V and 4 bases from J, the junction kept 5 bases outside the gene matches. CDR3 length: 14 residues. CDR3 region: CASSSDRENQPQHF. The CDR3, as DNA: TGTGCCAGCAGTAGTGACAGGGAGAATCAGCCCCAGCATTTT.

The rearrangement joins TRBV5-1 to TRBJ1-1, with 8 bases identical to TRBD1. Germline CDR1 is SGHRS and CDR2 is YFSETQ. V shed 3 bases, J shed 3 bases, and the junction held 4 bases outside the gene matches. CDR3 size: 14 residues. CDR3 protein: CASSSDRGDTEAFF. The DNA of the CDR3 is TGCGCCAGCAGCTCAGACAGGGGTGACACTGAAGCTTTCTTT.

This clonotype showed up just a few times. CDR3 sequence reads: CASSLALLAGVLGELFF. In DNA, the CDR3 is TGTGCCAGCAGTTTAGCGCTACTAGCGGGGGTCCTTGGGGAGCTGTTTTTT. The chain has TRBV12-3 or TRBV12-4 and TRBJ2-2, with TRBD2 matching over 11 bases. This CDR3 is 17 amino acids long. V shed 0 bases, J shed 8 bases, and the junction held 8 bases outside the gene matches.

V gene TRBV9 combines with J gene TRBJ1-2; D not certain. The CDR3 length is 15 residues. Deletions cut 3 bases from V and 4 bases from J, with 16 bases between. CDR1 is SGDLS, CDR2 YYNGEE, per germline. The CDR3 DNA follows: TGTGCCAGCAGCGGTACGGCGGTTGGTCGCTATGGCTACACCTTC. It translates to CASSGTAVGRYGYTF.

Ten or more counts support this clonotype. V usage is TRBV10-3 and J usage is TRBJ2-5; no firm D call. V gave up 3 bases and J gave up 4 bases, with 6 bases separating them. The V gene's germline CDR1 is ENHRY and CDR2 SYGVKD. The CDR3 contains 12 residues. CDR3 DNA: TGTGCCATCAGTGAAGCATCAGAGACCCAGTACTTC. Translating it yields CAISEASETQYF.